A single sample is the source of the 18 T cell receptor beta chains below, sequenced in a study of early T cells in non-severe SARS-CoV-2 infection. TCRdb called the 5' RACE reads again in MiXCR, with one record for every CDR3 protein. The sample contains around 70,000 distinct CDR3 sequences, about 12% of which appear only once. Sequenced input: whole blood. All receptors come from an adult who was a healthcare worker with PCR-confirmed SARS-CoV-2 infection or an uninfected control (not recorded which).

This clonotype was seen a handful of times. J is TRBJ2-1 and V is TRBV20-1, with 11 nucleotides matching TRBD1. Germline CDR1 is DFQATT and CDR2 is SNEGSKA (reference sequence). The CDR3 spans 13 residues. V dropped 3 bases and J dropped 9; count of bases not matched to a gene: 4. The CDR3 sequence is CSASGTGGLEQFF. CDR3 nucleotide sequence: TGCAGTGCTAGTGGGACAGGGGGTCTTGAGCAGTTCTTC.

V gene TRBV9 combines with J gene TRBJ2-1, with a tentative D call TRBD1 (5 bases). CDR3 size: 16 residues. V lost 0 bases and J lost 5, with 15 bases in between. Germline assignment: CDR1 SGDLS and CDR2 YYNGEE. CDR3 residues: CASSVEGPGLHNEQFF. The CDR3 DNA follows: TGTGCCAGCAGCGTAGAGGGGCCCGGCCTCCACAATGAGCAGTTCTTC.

This clonotype was detected many times. The chain couples TRBV7-2 to TRBJ2-5, with unresolved D. Trimming stripped 5 bases from V and 2 bases from J, with 9 bases between. This CDR3 is 13 amino acids long. In germline, CDR1 is SGHTA, CDR2 FQGNSA. In DNA form, the CDR3 reads TGTGCCAGCAGCCTCGACTGGCAAGAGACCCAGTACTTC. It codes for CASSLDWQETQYF.

As concerns this clonotype: A junction end diverges from the germline sequence, so it may reflect a read error. CDR3 DNA: TGCAGCGTCGCCGACCTCACATATACGCAGTATTTT. This encodes CSVADLTYTQYF. The rearrangement uses TRBV29-1 and TRBJ2-3; D is undetermined. This CDR3 is built from 12 residues. Germline-derived CDR1 and CDR2 are SQVTM and ANQGSEA.

This clonotype occurred once. The chain uses TRBV29-1 and TRBJ2-5; 8 bases align to TRBD1. V gave up 4 bases and J gave up 4 bases; unmatched junction bases: 5. CDR3 length equals 13 residues. Germline V gene lookup returns CDR1 SQVTM and CDR2 ANQGSEA. The DNA for the CDR3 is TGCAGCGTTGGGACAGGGTCCGGAGAGACCCAGTACTTC. Its translation: CSVGTGSGETQYF.

This clonotype was seen only a few times. This chain connects TRBV5-1 to TRBJ2-1; D ambiguous. The CDR3 spans 13 residues. Germline loops: CDR1 SGHRS, CDR2 YFSETQ. The V end lost 0 bases, the J end lost 8 bases, and 9 bases lay between the germline ends. The DNA of the CDR3 is TGCGCCAGCAGCTTGGCCGTAGGCGATGAGCAGTTCTTC. Translating gives CASSLAVGDEQFF.

V gene TRBV6-2 or TRBV6-3 combines with J gene TRBJ2-5; 9 bases match TRBD2. V lost 5 bases to trimming and J lost 0 bases; unmatched junction nucleotides: 10. Germline V gives CDR1 MNHEY, CDR2 SVGEGT. The CDR3 is made up of 17 amino acids. The CDR3 DNA reads TGTGCCAGCAGTCCCAGGGGGTTAGCGGGAGACCAAGAGACCCAGTACTTC. It translates to CASSPRGLAGDQETQYF.

The rearrangement links TRBV29-1 to TRBJ2-2, with D maybe TRBD2 (5 bases). CDR3 length: 13 residues. Germline V gene sequence: CDR1 SQVTM, CDR2 ANQGSEA. V lost 7 bases and J 1 base, leaving 10 bases between the germline ends. The CDR3 loop reads CSDRDLNTGELFF. Here the CDR3 DNA reads TGCAGCGACCGGGATCTGAACACCGGGGAGCTGTTTTTT.

A single count supports this clonotype. V usage is TRBV5-1 and J usage is TRBJ1-1; 8 bases match TRBD1. This CDR3 is built from 14 residues. Germline V gene lookup returns CDR1 SGHRS and CDR2 YFSETQ. Unmatched junction bases numbered 5, after V lost 6 bases and J lost 1 base. The CDR3 sequence: CASNSTGENTEAFF. The CDR3 DNA is TGCGCCAGCAACTCGACAGGGGAGAACACTGAAGCTTTCTTT.

This clonotype has a count of ten or more. V is TRBV5-1 and J is TRBJ2-2, with D hard to call. Trimming removed 2 bases at V and 5 bases at J, with 13 bases between. Germline-derived CDR1 and CDR2 are SGHRS and YFSETQ. The CDR3 loop spans 15 amino acids. CDR3 nucleotides: TGCGCCAGCAGCTTTTCAGGCGGAACTACCGGGGAGCTGTTTTTT. It translates to CASSFSGGTTGELFF.

The genes are TRBV20-1 and TRBJ2-5, with D possibly TRBD1 on 6 matching bases. With 3 bases removed from V and 4 bases from J, the gap between germline ends came to 24 bases. The CDR3 has 17 amino acids. Per the germline V gene, CDR1 is DFQATT and CDR2 is SNEGSKA (reference sequence). This CDR3 reads CSASHASGGRAAETQYF. DNA of the CDR3: TGCAGTGCTAGTCATGCGAGTGGGGGCCGGGCGGCAGAGACCCAGTACTTC.

This clonotype was recorded many times. The CDR3, as DNA: TGTGCCAGCAGTCCCGGGACTAACAAAAACATTCAGTACTTC. This codes for CASSPGTNKNIQYF. The rearrangement links TRBV28 to TRBJ2-4; TRBD2 agrees at 7 bases. The CDR3 runs to 14 residues. J lost 3 bases, V lost 5 bases, and 4 bases had no gene match. Germline CDR1 is MDHEN and CDR2 is SYDVKM. The full variable domain, completed using reference TRBV28 and TRBJ2-4, is DVKVTQSSRYLVKRTGEKVFLECVQDMDHENMFWYRQDPGLGLRLIYFSYDVKMKEKGDIPEGYSVSREKKERFSLILESASTNQTSMYLCASSPGTNKNIQYFGAGTRLSVL.

This clonotype has a handful of counts. The V gene is TRBV11-2, the J gene TRBJ2-7, with 8 nucleotides matching TRBD1. V lost 3 bases and J lost 5; bases outside the gene matches: 3. The CDR3 has 13 residues. Germline V CDR1 and CDR2: SGHAT, FQNNGV. The CDR3 nucleotides are TGTGCCAGCAGCTTCCAGGGGGCCAACGAGCAGTACTTC. It translates to CASSFQGANEQYF.

This clonotype was seen ten or more times. The chain recombines TRBV2 with TRBJ2-3; D ambiguous. This CDR3 is 12 amino acids long. The ends were cut back, 1 base at V and 7 bases at J, with 6 bases in the middle. CDR1 is SNHLY, CDR2 FYNNEI, per germline. The CDR3 sequence: CASSEGSYTQYF. The CDR3 region has the DNA TGTGCCAGCAGTGAAGGGTCTTATACGCAGTATTTT.

This sequence joins TRBV30 and TRBJ1-1, with D tentatively TRBD1 (5 bases). The CDR3 has 14 amino acids. Germline CDR1 reads GTSNPN; CDR2 reads SVGIG (reference sequence). V dropped 8 bases and J dropped 1 base, with 17 bases sitting between them. As DNA, the CDR3 is TGTGCCCCCAGCCCCGATAGGGGGAACACTGAAGCTTTCTTT. This sequence encodes CAPSPDRGNTEAFF. Together with reference TRBV30 and TRBJ1-1, the CDR3 gives the full variable domain: SQTIHQWPATLVQPVGSPLSLECTVEGTSNPNLYWYRQAAGRGLQLLFYSVGIGQISSEVPQNLSASRPQDRQFILSSKKLLLSDSGFYLCAPSPDRGNTEAFFGQGTRLTVV.

This clonotype has at least ten counts. This chain uses TRBV12-3 or TRBV12-4 with TRBJ1-1; D may be TRBD1 (5 bases). The length of the CDR3 is 16 residues. V was trimmed by 6 bases and J by 4 bases, leaving 21 bases between them. CDR3 loop: CASRIQGAQSATEAFF. CDR3 nucleotides: TGTGCCAGCAGAATTCAAGGGGCCCAATCCGCCACTGAAGCTTTCTTT.

This clonotype was recorded a few times. The J gene is TRBJ2-7, the V gene TRBV20-1; 9 bases align to TRBD2. CDR1 DFQATT and CDR2 SNEGSKA come from the germline V gene (reference sequence). Germline trimming cut 4 bases from V and 2 bases from J; bases unmatched to any gene: 3. There are 13 residues in the CDR3. The CDR3 DNA follows: TGCAGTGCTAAGACTAGCGGAGCCTACGAGCAGTACTTC. It specifies CSAKTSGAYEQYF.

This clonotype was seen at least ten times. The chain employs TRBV18 and TRBJ2-5, with 7 bases lining up with TRBD1. CDR3 size: 13 residues. The ends lost 5 bases at V and 3 bases at J; junction bases unmatched: 3. Per germline, CDR1 KGHSH and CDR2 LQKENI. The CDR3 region is CASSSGQKETQYF. CDR3 nucleotide sequence: TGTGCCAGCTCATCGGGACAGAAAGAGACCCAGTACTTC.